These 25 T cell receptor beta chains were all obtained from the same sample, sequenced in a study of cytomegalovirus exposure and HLA in healthy donors. Primers for the PCR totalled 60 Vbeta and 13 Jbeta. Generated by immunoSEQ multiplex PCR, the TCRdb table keeps only in-frame clones and is missing some. The sample comprises 90,000 to 150,000 clones, more than 60% of which are singletons, and about 9% rests with the top ten. Sequencing used PBMCs. These TCRs come from a man in his forties in good health and CMV-seropositive.

The V gene is TRBV10-3, the J gene TRBJ2-3; TRBD2 is a possible D gene (5 bases). CDR1 is ENHRY and CDR2 is SYGVKD in the germline V gene. Between the trimmed V and J ends, which lost 7 bases and 4 bases, there was a span of 9 bases. CDR3 length: 12 residues. CDR3 amino acids: CAINGESDTQYF. Here the CDR3 DNA reads TGTGCCATCAATGGGGAGTCAGATACGCAGTATTTT.

The chain combines TRBV7-9 with TRBJ2-3; D gene uncertain. Germline values: CDR1 SEHNR, CDR2 FQNEAQ (reference sequence). Trimming stripped 1 base from V and 0 bases from J, with 11 bases between. CDR3 length: 16 residues. CDR3 sequence: CASSLVSISSTDTQYF. CDR3 DNA sequence: TGTGCCAGCAGCTTAGTAAGCATCTCTAGCACAGATACGCAGTATTTT.

The J gene is TRBJ2-7, the V gene TRBV27; possibly TRBD2 for D (5 bases). The CDR3 is 14 amino acids. Germline CDR1 MNHEY, CDR2 SMNVEV (reference sequence). V was shortened by 7 bases and J by 2 bases, with 15 bases between the two germline ends. CDR3 bases: TGTGCCAGCAAGCGGACCTCCTTCCCCTACGAGCAGTACTTC. It specifies CASKRTSFPYEQYF.

This clone has only one observation. The chain employs TRBV7-2 and TRBJ2-2; TRBD2 matches at 7 bases. This CDR3 is 16 amino acids long. V dropped 2 bases and J dropped 5; count of bases not matched to a gene: 8. CDR1 and CDR2 from the germline V gene are SGHTA and FQGNSA. The CDR3 spells CASSLMGGSGTGELFF. CDR3 nucleotide sequence: TGTGCCAGCAGCTTAATGGGCGGGAGTGGAACCGGGGAGCTGTTTTTT.

A remark on this clone: Other DNA sequences of this sample code for an identical CDR3. The V and J genes are TRBV7-9 and TRBJ2-7; D is unresolved. CDR1 and CDR2 (germline): SEHNR, FQNEAQ (reference sequence). Trimming took off 3 bases at V and 0 bases at J, with 3 bases between the two ends. The CDR3 sequence is 12 residues long. CDR3 protein: CASSLSSYEQYF. Written as DNA, the CDR3 is TGTGCCAGCAGCTTGAGCTCCTACGAGCAGTACTTC.

This clone was counted once. The DNA of the CDR3 is TGCGCCAGCAGCCAAGATCCTCAAAGGACTGGAGATACGCAGTATTTT. Its translation is CASSQDPQRTGDTQYF. The rearrangement uses TRBV4-3 and TRBJ2-3; weak D call: TRBD2 (5 bases). Trimming took off 0 bases at V and 5 bases at J, with 15 bases between the two ends. CDR1 is LGHNA and CDR2 is YSLEER in the germline V gene. This CDR3 spans 16 amino acids.

The chain combines TRBV7-2 with TRBJ2-1; 7 bases agree with TRBD2. The CDR3 is made up of 15 amino acids. V lost 8 bases to trimming and J lost 2 bases; unmatched junction nucleotides: 9. Germline CDR1 and CDR2: SGHTA and FQGNSA. As DNA, the CDR3 is TGTACCAGCGGGGTCCTAGCGGCCCCCTACAATGAGCAGTTCTTC. Translation gives CTSGVLAAPYNEQFF.

This clone came up a few times. The chain uses TRBV19 and TRBJ1-5; TRBD1 matches at 7 bases. CDR1 and CDR2 (germline): LNHDA, SQIVND (reference sequence). With V trimmed by 10 bases and J by 0 bases, 15 bases remained unmatched. The CDR3 extends over 17 amino acids. CDR3 loop: CAISTGYPSDSNQPQHF. Written as DNA, the CDR3 is TGTGCCATCTCGACAGGGTATCCATCCGATAGCAATCAGCCCCAGCATTTT.

This rearrangement joins TRBV6-6 to TRBJ1-1, with 7 bases aligning to TRBD1. Germline loops: CDR1 MNHNY, CDR2 SVGAGI (reference sequence). The CDR3 is 14 amino acids. J lost 0 bases, V lost 2 bases, and 0 bases had no gene match. In DNA form, the CDR3 reads TGTGCCAGCAGTTACGGGACAGTGAACACTGAAGCTTTCTTT. Translated: CASSYGTVNTEAFF.

The chain carries TRBV5-1 and TRBJ2-5, with 11 bases fitting TRBD1. From germline, CDR1 is SGHRS and CDR2 YFSETQ. V shed 4 bases, J shed 5 bases, and the junction held 10 bases outside the gene matches. The CDR3 totals 16 residues. The CDR3 DNA reads TGCGCCAGCAGCCCAAATGTGGGGGACAGGGGGGAGACCCAGTACTTC. This sequence encodes CASSPNVGDRGETQYF.

Only one count was recorded for this clone. The V gene is TRBV5-1, the J gene TRBJ2-3; tentatively, D is TRBD2 (5 bases). There are 16 residues in the CDR3. Germline CDR1 reads SGHRS; CDR2 reads YFSETQ. Trimming left V 0 bases short and J 1 base short, with 12 bases between. CDR3 nucleotides: TGCGCCAGCAGCTTGGAGCTAGCCGGGCGCACAGATACGCAGTATTTT. Translation: CASSLELAGRTDTQYF.

Comment on this clone: Mismatch with germline at one junction end may stem from a read error. This chain uses TRBV9 with TRBJ2-5, with a tentative D call TRBD2 (5 bases). The CDR3 spans 15 residues. CDR1 and CDR2 (germline): SGDLS, YYNGEE. DNA of the CDR3: TGTGTCAGCAGTCAGAGTGGGAGTAGCGAAGAGACCCAGTACTTC. Amino acid sequence: CVSSQSGSSEETQYF.

Only a few counts were recorded for this clone. In DNA, the CDR3 is TGTGCCAGCAGCCAAAATCCGGGACTAGCAGGACAAGAGACCCAGTACTTC. Translated, it gives CASSQNPGLAGQETQYF. The chain uses TRBV4-2 and TRBJ2-5, with 9 bases lining up with TRBD2. CDR3 length: 17 amino acids. V trimming: 2 bases; J trimming: 2 bases; junction bases outside the gene matches: 9. Germline-derived CDR1 and CDR2 are LGHNA and YNFKEQ.

V gene TRBV4-1 combines with J gene TRBJ2-1; 11 bases line up with TRBD2. The CDR3 loop spans 18 amino acids. Germline V gene data show CDR1 as MGHRA and CDR2 as YSYEKL. The V segment lost 1 base and the J segment 4 bases; nucleotides outside the gene matches: 9. The CDR3 nucleotides are TGCGCCAGCAGCCAAGGAGGCTCGGGACTAGCGGCTTACAATGAGCAGTTCTTC. This sequence encodes CASSQGGSGLAAYNEQFF.

In DNA, the CDR3 is TGTGCCAGTAGCATCTTACCGGGACAGGGGGGGACTGAAGCTTTCTTT. It is translated as CASSILPGQGGTEAFF. This chain uses TRBV19 with TRBJ1-1, with 11 bases identical to TRBD1. The V segment lost 6 bases and the J segment 5 bases; nucleotides outside the gene matches: 11. CDR3 length: 16 amino acids. Germline lookup yields CDR1 LNHDA and CDR2 SQIVND (reference sequence).

The rearrangement uses TRBV6-1 and TRBJ2-7, with D maybe TRBD2 (5 bases). Germline loops: CDR1 MNHNS, CDR2 SASEGT. V shed 10 bases and J shed 2 bases, with 12 bases lying between them. This CDR3 has 12 residues. The CDR3 DNA reads as TGTGCCACCGGAGGCAGAACCTACGAGCAGTACTTC. This codes for CATGGRTYEQYF.

V gene TRBV7-3 combines with J gene TRBJ1-6; TRBD1 might be the D (6 bases). The CDR3 consists of 13 residues. Trimming took off 4 bases at V and 16 bases at J, with 17 bases between the two ends. The V gene's germline CDR1 is SGHTA and CDR2 FQGTGA. CDR3 nucleotide sequence: TGTGCCAGCAGCTCCGACAGGTCCACTCAACTCCACTTT. As protein: CASSSDRSTQLHF.

V is TRBV25-1 and J is TRBJ2-7; possibly TRBD2 for D (5 bases). The CDR3 totals 15 residues. The ends were cut back, 5 bases at V and 7 bases at J, with 21 bases in the middle. Germline V gene data show CDR1 as MGHDK and CDR2 as SYGVNS. In DNA form, the CDR3 reads TGTGCCAGCAGTCCCCGGGAAGGACTGAGTCGGGAGCAGTACTTC. Translating it yields CASSPREGLSREQYF.

J is TRBJ2-4 and V is TRBV28; 7 nucleotides align to TRBD1. CDR3 length: 18 amino acids. J lost 0 bases, V lost 3 bases, and 11 bases had no gene match. The germline gives CDR1 MDHEN, CDR2 SYDVKM. CDR3 protein: CASSFRDSFILAKNIQYF. The CDR3 DNA reads TGTGCCAGCAGTTTCCGGGACAGCTTTATCCTAGCCAAAAACATTCAGTACTTC.

This clone occurred a few times. The V and J genes are TRBV7-8 and TRBJ2-7; D is possibly TRBD1 (5 bases). Germline assignment: CDR1 SGHVS and CDR2 FQNEAQ. This CDR3 region has 15 residues. Deletions cut 4 bases from V and 0 bases from J, with 13 bases between. CDR3 residues: CASSSRERGSYEQYF. The DNA for the CDR3 is TGTGCCAGCAGCTCCAGGGAAAGGGGCTCCTACGAGCAGTACTTC. The full variable domain, completed using reference TRBV7-8 and TRBJ2-7, is GAGVSQSPRYKVAKRGQDVALRCDPISGHVSLFWYQQALGQGPEFLTYFQNEAQLDKSGLPSDRFFAERPEGSVSTLKIQRTQQEDSAVYLCASSSRERGSYEQYFGPGTRLTVT.

This sequence joins TRBV7-3 and TRBJ1-1, with 8 bases fitting TRBD1. The germline CDR1 and CDR2 sequences are SGHTA and FQGTGA. The CDR3 loop spans 14 amino acids. V lost 5 bases to trimming and J lost 3 bases; unmatched junction nucleotides: 5. The CDR3 sequence is CASSPGGGDTEAFF. In DNA, the CDR3 is TGTGCCAGCAGCCCAGGGGGCGGGGACACTGAAGCTTTCTTT.

The rearrangement joins TRBV27 to TRBJ2-3; 9 nucleotides agree with TRBD2. Per germline, CDR1 MNHEY and CDR2 SMNVEV (reference sequence). The CDR3 totals 16 residues. The ends lost 3 bases at V and 2 bases at J; junction bases unmatched: 6. The CDR3 sequence: CASSFSGGLLTDTQYF. DNA of the CDR3: TGTGCCAGCAGTTTCAGCGGGGGGCTTCTCACAGATACGCAGTATTTT.

The genes are TRBV6-1 and TRBJ1-5, with TRBD1 identical over 7 bases. The CDR3 length is 17 residues. J gave up 0 bases and V 7 bases, and 12 bases lay outside the gene matches. The germline V gene encodes CDR1 MNHNS and CDR2 SASEGT. The CDR3 here is CASNDRENFYSNQPQHF. Written as DNA, the CDR3 is TGTGCCAGCAATGACAGGGAAAATTTTTATAGCAATCAGCCCCAGCATTTT.

V is TRBV5-1 and J is TRBJ2-1; 8 bases map to TRBD1. Germline assignment: CDR1 SGHRS and CDR2 YFSETQ. This CDR3 is built from 14 residues. The ends lost 4 bases at V and 6 bases at J; junction bases unmatched: 6. This CDR3 reads CASSLQTGGNEQFF. In DNA form, the CDR3 reads TGCGCCAGCAGCCTACAAACAGGGGGCAATGAGCAGTTCTTC.

The sample holds a few counts of this clone. The chain combines TRBV5-1 with TRBJ1-1, with 9 bases that match TRBD1. The CDR3 length is 15 residues. The germline V gene has CDR1 SGHRS and CDR2 YFSETQ. V shed 4 bases and J 4 bases; nucleotides not matched to a gene: 8. The CDR3 loop is CASSRTGERGTEAFF. The CDR3 DNA sequence: TGCGCCAGCAGCAGGACAGGGGAACGGGGCACTGAAGCTTTCTTT.